The 30 T cell receptor beta chains given below trace back to one sample, sequenced in a study of T cell responses to AZD1222 COVID-19 vaccine (TCRdb year 2021). Receptor amplification or capture employed the immunoSEQ multiplex PCR assay. TCRdb limited this immuneACCESS table to in-frame rearrangements with V and J called. A share of clones is missing; checked studies link under half to unresolved V genes, and the rest is unexplained. The sample table holds approximately 180,000 clones, of which 90% were seen once. The top ten clonotypes cover about 6.1% of the sample. The label giving this sample's time point can be read as: baseline before first vaccination. This specimen was peripheral blood, taken on day 0 of AZD1222 vaccination. Receptor source: an adult in good health.

The DNA for the CDR3 is TGTGCCAGCAGTTGGGGGGGTCAGGCAGATACGCAGTATTTT. Residues: CASSWGGQADTQYF. V usage is TRBV7-9 and J usage is TRBJ2-3; TRBD2 matches at 7 bases. Germline V gene lookup returns CDR1 SEHNR and CDR2 FQNEAQ (reference sequence). With 6 bases clipped from V and 4 bases from J, the junction kept 7 bases outside the gene matches. The CDR3 consists of 14 residues.

The CDR3 protein is CASSPGRPNTGELFF. The CDR3 DNA follows: TGTGCCAGCAGTCCGGGACGTCCGAACACCGGGGAGCTGTTTTTT. V gene TRBV28 combines with J gene TRBJ2-2; D tentatively reads TRBD1 or TRBD2 (5 bases each). This CDR3 comprises 15 residues. The germline V gene encodes CDR1 MDHEN and CDR2 SYDVKM. V lost 5 bases to trimming and J lost 0 bases, with 10 bases between them.

The chain employs TRBV7-9 and TRBJ1-4; 8 bases map to TRBD1. Germline V gives CDR1 SEHNR, CDR2 FQNEAQ (reference sequence). The CDR3 runs to 16 residues. The V gene end was trimmed by 5 bases and the J gene end by 5 bases; junction bases not matched to a gene: 10. CDR3 nucleotide sequence: TGTGCCAGCAGCCCTTACCGAGGGACAGGAAATGAAAAACTGTTTTTT. Translated, it gives CASSPYRGTGNEKLFF.

This chain connects TRBV5-8 to TRBJ2-6; possibly TRBD1 or TRBD2 for D (5 bases each). The length of the CDR3 is 15 residues. CDR1 is SGHTS and CDR2 is YDEGEE in the germline V gene. V lost 0 bases and J lost 4, with 8 bases in between. CDR3 bases: TGTGCCAGCAGCTTGGTGGGGGAAGGGGCCAACGTCCTGACTTTC. Its translation: CASSLVGEGANVLTF.

The J gene is TRBJ1-5, the V gene TRBV27; 7 bases fit TRBD1. Trimming cost V 6 bases and J 1 base; bases outside gene matches: 3. CDR3 length equals 14 residues. The V gene's germline CDR1 is MNHEY and CDR2 SMNVEV (reference sequence). CDR3 nucleotide sequence: TGTGCCAGCAGATTGACAGGGAGCAATCAGCCCCAGCATTTT. Protein product: CASRLTGSNQPQHF.

The V call is TRBV5-1, the J call TRBJ1-3; weak D call: TRBD1 (6 bases). Germline V gene data show CDR1 as SGHRS and CDR2 as YFSETQ. CDR3 length: 12 amino acids. Trimming stripped 0 bases from V and 8 bases from J, with 6 bases between. The CDR3 reads CASSLEGDTIYF. For the CDR3, the DNA is TGCGCCAGCAGCTTGGAGGGGGACACCATATATTTT.

This chain uses TRBV28 with TRBJ1-1, with 12 bases lining up with TRBD1. This CDR3 comprises 15 residues. The J segment lost 3 bases and the V segment lost 7 bases, leaving 6 bases of the junction unmatched. Germline lookup yields CDR1 MDHEN and CDR2 SYDVKM. The CDR3 nucleotides read TGTGCCAGCACCGGGACAGGGGGCGCGGACACTGAAGCTTTCTTT. This encodes CASTGTGGADTEAFF.

The chain employs TRBV30 and TRBJ1-3; 8 bases align to TRBD1. The CDR3 totals 12 residues. V lost 6 bases, J lost 2 bases, and 0 bases stayed unmatched. Germline CDR1 reads GTSNPN; CDR2 reads SVGIG (reference sequence). The CDR3 loop is CACRGPGNTIYF. The CDR3 nucleotides read TGTGCCTGCAGGGGGCCTGGAAACACCATATATTTT.

The rearrangement uses TRBV30 and TRBJ1-4; D is uncertain. V shed 8 bases and J shed 8 bases, with 6 bases lying between them. The CDR3 has 9 amino acids. Germline V gene sequence: CDR1 GTSNPN, CDR2 SVGIG (reference sequence). CDR3 in amino acids: CAVGEKLFF. As DNA, the CDR3 is TGTGCCGTCGGGGAAAAACTGTTTTTT.

This chain links TRBV24-1 with TRBJ2-5; 7 nucleotides line up with TRBD1. V was clipped by 9 bases and J by 4 bases; unmatched bases: 4. This CDR3 has 12 amino acids. CDR1 and CDR2 from the germline V gene are KGHDR and SFDVKD. Here the CDR3 DNA reads TGTGCCACCGGGGACAGCTCAGAGACCCAGTACTTC. It translates to CATGDSSETQYF.

This chain links TRBV3-1 (or the pseudogene TRBV3-2) with TRBJ1-5, with 8 bases lining up with TRBD1. Per the germline V gene, CDR1 is LGHDT and CDR2 is YNNKEL (reference sequence). With V trimmed by 0 bases and J by 6 bases, 7 bases remained unmatched. The CDR3 spans 16 residues. The CDR3 DNA is TGTGCCAGCAGCCAAGAATTTGGACAGGGCGGTCAGCCCCAGCATTTT. It codes for CASSQEFGQGGQPQHF.

This chain uses TRBV5-1 with TRBJ2-7, with D perhaps TRBD1 (6 bases). V lost 0 bases to trimming and J lost 5 bases, with 9 bases between them. CDR1 and CDR2 (germline): SGHRS, YFSETQ. This CDR3 is 13 amino acids long. The CDR3 sequence is CASSLDRVDEQYF. CDR3 in DNA: TGCGCCAGCAGCTTGGACAGGGTCGACGAGCAGTACTTC.

The rearrangement links TRBV27 to TRBJ2-3, with D possibly being TRBD2 (6 bases). Per the germline V gene, CDR1 is MNHEY and CDR2 is SMNVEV (reference sequence). Trimming took 5 bases from V and 6 from J, leaving 18 bases between them. The CDR3 has 15 amino acids. CDR3 in DNA: TGTGCCAGCAGTCGAGGGACTCCCCCCCGTGATACGCAGTATTTT. It is translated as CASSRGTPPRDTQYF.

The chain combines TRBV19 with TRBJ1-3, with D unclear. Germline CDR1 reads LNHDA; CDR2 reads SQIVND (reference sequence). CDR3 length: 14 amino acids. The ends were cut back, 4 bases at V and 9 bases at J, with 16 bases in the middle. The CDR3 DNA is TGTGCCAGTAGTAGGTCACGGAGTGACGGCACCATATATTTT. Encoded protein: CASSRSRSDGTIYF.

The chain is built from TRBV5-4 and TRBJ2-3, with TRBD2 matching 14 bases. Germline V gene lookup returns CDR1 SGHNT and CDR2 YYREEE (reference sequence). This CDR3 comprises 16 residues. The junction had 9 bases not matched to a gene; V was cut back by 4 bases and J by 8 bases. CDR3 in amino acids: CASSATGTSGSGTQYF. The CDR3, as DNA: TGTGCCAGCAGCGCTACCGGGACTAGCGGGAGTGGTACGCAGTATTTT.

The DNA of the CDR3 is TGTGCCAGCAGTCCCGTTGGAGCGGGAGTAGAGACCCAGTACTTC. Protein sequence: CASSPVGAGVETQYF. The V and J genes are TRBV6-2 or TRBV6-3 and TRBJ2-5; 8 nucleotides align to TRBD2. Germline lookup yields CDR1 MNHEY and CDR2 SVGEGT. This CDR3 contains 15 residues. Germline trimming cut 5 bases from V and 4 bases from J; bases unmatched to any gene: 9.

This chain uses TRBV7-9 with TRBJ1-4; D perhaps matches TRBD1 (6 bases). The CDR3 contains 16 residues. V was trimmed by 6 bases and J by 4 bases, leaving 18 bases between them. Germline loops: CDR1 SEHNR, CDR2 FQNEAQ (reference sequence). As DNA, the CDR3 is TGTGCCAGCAGGCCCCCCTGGGGGGCGGATAATGAAAAACTGTTTTTT. Protein product: CASRPPWGADNEKLFF.

The CDR3 reads CASSETGSTDTQYF. In nucleotides, the CDR3 is TGTGCCAGCAGTGAAACAGGGAGCACAGATACGCAGTATTTT. The genes are TRBV25-1 and TRBJ2-3, with D maybe TRBD1 (6 bases). The CDR3 contains 14 residues. V lost 2 bases and J lost 0, with 6 bases in between. Per germline, CDR1 MGHDK and CDR2 SYGVNS.

This rearrangement joins TRBV11-2 to TRBJ2-7; D unclear. The CDR3 runs to 14 residues. Germline loops: CDR1 SGHAT, CDR2 FQNNGV. Trimming removed 5 bases from V and 0 bases from J, with 11 bases in between. The CDR3 DNA is TGTGCCAGCAGCCCGCCCGCCTTCTCCTACGAGCAGTACTTC. Translating it yields CASSPPAFSYEQYF.

A few counts support this clone. This chain uses TRBV20-1 with TRBJ2-7, with 7 bases matching TRBD1. Germline lookup yields CDR1 DFQATT and CDR2 SNEGSKA (reference sequence). Trimming removed 3 bases from V and 0 bases from J; junction bases left unmatched: 2. This CDR3 is built from 13 residues. In DNA, the CDR3 is TGCAGTGCTAGTACAGGGGTCTCCTACGAGCAGTACTTC. Amino acids: CSASTGVSYEQYF.

V is TRBV28 and J is TRBJ1-6; D is unclear. The CDR3 has 14 amino acids. Germline lookup yields CDR1 MDHEN and CDR2 SYDVKM. V lost 5 bases, J lost 8 bases, and 13 bases lay in between. CDR3 sequence (DNA): TGTGCCAGCAGTGGAGGGAGCGGGCATTCACCCCTCCACTTT. Protein: CASSGGSGHSPLHF.

CDR3 coding DNA: TGCGCCAGCAGCTTGGGGCGGCAAGAGACCCAGTACTTC. Protein sequence: CASSLGRQETQYF. V usage is TRBV5-1 and J usage is TRBJ2-5; no reliable D call. V dropped 0 bases and J dropped 2 bases, with 5 bases sitting between them. Germline CDR1 and CDR2: SGHRS and YFSETQ. This CDR3 is built from 13 residues.

This clone was seen only once. This CDR3 reads CASFEAGSGLYGYTF. The CDR3 nucleotides read TGTGCCAGCTTCGAGGCGGGCAGCGGTCTATATGGCTACACCTTC. The chain carries TRBV28 and TRBJ1-2, with no clear D. This CDR3 is built from 15 residues. Germline CDR1 and CDR2: MDHEN and SYDVKM. V was pared by 8 bases and J by 5 bases, with 21 bases between.

The gene calls are TRBV21-1 and TRBJ2-7; the table's TRBD1 call for D was not verified on the DNA. TRBV21-1 corresponds to a pseudogene. The length of the CDR3 is 14 residues. Written as DNA, the CDR3 is TGTGCCAGCAGCTCCCGACAGGACCCCTACGAGCAGTACTTC. Encoded protein: CASSSRQDPYEQYF.

V is TRBV6-1 and J is TRBJ1-5; D is perhaps TRBD1 (6 bases). Trimming removed 2 bases from V and 5 bases from J, with 13 bases in between. Germline V lookup: CDR1 MNHNS, CDR2 SASEGT. The CDR3 extends over 15 amino acids. This CDR3 is CASSETGRVDQPQHF. The DNA of the CDR3 is TGTGCCAGCAGTGAAACAGGGCGGGTTGATCAGCCCCAGCATTTT.

V and J are TRBV24-1 and TRBJ2-5, with D maybe TRBD2 (5 bases). V lost 0 bases, J lost 5 bases, and 12 bases lay in between. The CDR3 runs to 15 residues. Germline V gene data show CDR1 as KGHDR and CDR2 as SFDVKD. This CDR3 is CATSDLVGRLETQYF. CDR3 nucleotides: TGTGCCACCAGTGATTTGGTAGGGAGATTGGAGACCCAGTACTTC.

This chain uses TRBV9 with TRBJ2-3; unclear D gene. The CDR3 is 13 residues long. Germline values: CDR1 SGDLS, CDR2 YYNGEE. Trimming pared 4 bases from V and 1 base from J, leaving 7 bases between. This CDR3 is CASSSRGTDTQYF. Here the CDR3 DNA reads TGTGCCAGCAGCTCCCGTGGCACAGATACGCAGTATTTT.

V is TRBV18 and J is TRBJ2-3; D possibly corresponds to TRBD1 (5 bases). Germline V gene data show CDR1 as KGHSH and CDR2 as LQKENI. The CDR3 is 15 residues long. The V end lost 5 bases, the J end lost 3 bases, and 15 bases lay between the germline ends. CDR3 nucleotide sequence: TGTGCCAGCTCAGAACAGGTGTGGCCTACAGATACGCAGTATTTT. Protein product: CASSEQVWPTDTQYF.

V is TRBV7-9 and J is TRBJ1-2; D is undetermined. The germline CDR1 and CDR2 sequences are SEHNR and FQNEAQ (reference sequence). Trimming removed 3 bases at V and 8 bases at J, with 19 bases between. CDR3 size: 15 residues. DNA of the CDR3: TGTGCCAGCAGCTTTGTAAGACTGGGTTCGGACGGCTACACCTTC. It encodes CASSFVRLGSDGYTF.

The V and J genes are TRBV28 and TRBJ1-2; 10 bases agree with TRBD1. This CDR3 region has 15 residues. V shed 6 bases, J shed 6 bases, and the junction held 10 bases outside the gene matches. Germline CDR1 MDHEN, CDR2 SYDVKM. CDR3 sequence reads: CASSSSGTGDNGYTF. For the CDR3, the DNA is TGTGCCAGCAGCTCTTCCGGGACAGGGGATAATGGCTACACCTTC.